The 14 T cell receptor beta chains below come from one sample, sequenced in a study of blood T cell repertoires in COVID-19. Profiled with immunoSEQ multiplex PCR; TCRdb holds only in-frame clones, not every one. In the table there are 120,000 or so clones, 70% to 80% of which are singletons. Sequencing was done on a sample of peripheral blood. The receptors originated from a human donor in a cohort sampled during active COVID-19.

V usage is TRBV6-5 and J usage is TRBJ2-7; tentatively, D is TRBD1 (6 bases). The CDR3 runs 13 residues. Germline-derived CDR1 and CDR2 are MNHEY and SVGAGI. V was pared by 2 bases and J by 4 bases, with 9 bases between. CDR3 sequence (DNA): TGTGCCAGCAGTTACGGGACAAGTTACGAGCAGTACTTC. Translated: CASSYGTSYEQYF.

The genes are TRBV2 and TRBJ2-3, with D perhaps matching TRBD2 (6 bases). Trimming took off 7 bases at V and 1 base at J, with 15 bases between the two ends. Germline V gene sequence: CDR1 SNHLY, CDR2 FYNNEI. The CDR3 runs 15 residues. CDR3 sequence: CASKNPGAGTDTQYF. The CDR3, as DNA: TGTGCCAGCAAGAATCCGGGAGCCGGCACAGATACGCAGTATTTT.

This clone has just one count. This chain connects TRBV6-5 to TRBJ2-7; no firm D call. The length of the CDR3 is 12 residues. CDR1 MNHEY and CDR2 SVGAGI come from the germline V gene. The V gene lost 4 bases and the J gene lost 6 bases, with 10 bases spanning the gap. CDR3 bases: TGTGCCAGCAGTTCCACTTTCGGCGAGCAGTACTTC. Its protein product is CASSSTFGEQYF.

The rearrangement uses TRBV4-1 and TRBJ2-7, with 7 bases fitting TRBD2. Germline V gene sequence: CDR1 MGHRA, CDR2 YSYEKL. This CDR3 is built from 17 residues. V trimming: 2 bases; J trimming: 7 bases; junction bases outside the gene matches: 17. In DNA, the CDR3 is TGCGCCAGCAGCCAACCGAGGACTAGAAAGGGGACGGGGGAGCAGTACTTC. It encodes CASSQPRTRKGTGEQYF.

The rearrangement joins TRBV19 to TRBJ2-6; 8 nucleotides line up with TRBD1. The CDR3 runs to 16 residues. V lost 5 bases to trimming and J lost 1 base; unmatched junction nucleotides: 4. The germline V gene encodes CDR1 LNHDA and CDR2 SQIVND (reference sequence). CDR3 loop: CASSAYRGSGANVLTF. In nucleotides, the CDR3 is TGTGCCAGTAGTGCATACAGGGGGTCTGGGGCCAACGTCCTGACTTTC.

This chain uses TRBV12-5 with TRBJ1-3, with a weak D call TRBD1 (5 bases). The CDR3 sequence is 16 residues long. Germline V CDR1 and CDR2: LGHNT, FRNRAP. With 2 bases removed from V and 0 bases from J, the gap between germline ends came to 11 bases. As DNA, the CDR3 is TGTGCTAGTGGTTTGCTCCTGGGGGGCTCTGGAAACACCATATATTTT. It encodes CASGLLLGGSGNTIYF.

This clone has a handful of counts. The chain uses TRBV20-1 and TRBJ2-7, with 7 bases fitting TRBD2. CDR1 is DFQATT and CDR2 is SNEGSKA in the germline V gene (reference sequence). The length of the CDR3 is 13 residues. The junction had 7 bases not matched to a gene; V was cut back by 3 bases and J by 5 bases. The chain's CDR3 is CSASVTSSDEQYF. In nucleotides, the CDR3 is TGCAGTGCTAGTGTGACTAGCTCGGACGAGCAGTACTTC.

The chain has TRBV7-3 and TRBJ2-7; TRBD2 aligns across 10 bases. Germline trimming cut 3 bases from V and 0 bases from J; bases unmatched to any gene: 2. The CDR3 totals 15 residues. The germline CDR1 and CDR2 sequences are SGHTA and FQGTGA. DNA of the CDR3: TGTGCCAGCAGCTTGCTAGCGGGGGACTCCTACGAGCAGTACTTC. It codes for CASSLLAGDSYEQYF.

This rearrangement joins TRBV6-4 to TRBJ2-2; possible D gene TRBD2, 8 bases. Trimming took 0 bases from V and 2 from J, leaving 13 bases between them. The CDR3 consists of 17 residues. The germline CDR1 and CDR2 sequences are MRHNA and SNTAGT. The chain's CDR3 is CASSDSPGGGNTGELFF. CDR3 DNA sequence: TGTGCCAGCAGTGACTCCCCGGGAGGGGGCAACACCGGGGAGCTGTTTTTT.

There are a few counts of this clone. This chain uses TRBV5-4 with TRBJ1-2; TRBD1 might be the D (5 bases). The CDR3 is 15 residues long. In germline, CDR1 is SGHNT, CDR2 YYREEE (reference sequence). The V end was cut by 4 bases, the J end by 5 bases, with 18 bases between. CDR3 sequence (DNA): TGTGCCAGCAGCCCGGGGGGTGGGGCTGGGTATGGCTACACCTTC. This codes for CASSPGGGAGYGYTF.

The CDR3 here is CASSLRAGNTIYF. The CDR3 nucleotides read TGTGCCAGCAGCCTCCGAGCAGGAAACACCATATATTTT. The V and J genes are TRBV14 and TRBJ1-3; D gene uncertain. CDR1 and CDR2 (germline): SGHDN, FVKESK. This CDR3 is built from 13 residues. Trimming stripped 4 bases from V and 4 bases from J, with 8 bases between.

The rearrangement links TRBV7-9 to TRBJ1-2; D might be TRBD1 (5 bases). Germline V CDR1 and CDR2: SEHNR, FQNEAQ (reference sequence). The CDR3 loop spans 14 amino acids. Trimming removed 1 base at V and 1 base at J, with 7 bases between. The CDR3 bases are TGTGCCAGCAGCTTAGACAGGTTTAACTATGGCTACACCTTC. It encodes CASSLDRFNYGYTF.

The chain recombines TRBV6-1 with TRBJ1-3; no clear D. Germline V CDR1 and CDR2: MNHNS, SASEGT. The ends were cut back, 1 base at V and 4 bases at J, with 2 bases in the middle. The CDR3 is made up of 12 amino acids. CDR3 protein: CASSEVGNTIYF. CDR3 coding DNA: TGTGCCAGCAGTGAAGTAGGAAACACCATATATTTT.

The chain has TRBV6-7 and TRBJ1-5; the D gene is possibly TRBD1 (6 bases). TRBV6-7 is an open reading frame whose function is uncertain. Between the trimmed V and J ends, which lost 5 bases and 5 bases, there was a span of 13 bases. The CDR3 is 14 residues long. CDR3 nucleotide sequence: TGTGCCAGCAGTGACGACAGGAAATATCAGCCCCAGCATTTT. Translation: CASSDDRKYQPQHF.